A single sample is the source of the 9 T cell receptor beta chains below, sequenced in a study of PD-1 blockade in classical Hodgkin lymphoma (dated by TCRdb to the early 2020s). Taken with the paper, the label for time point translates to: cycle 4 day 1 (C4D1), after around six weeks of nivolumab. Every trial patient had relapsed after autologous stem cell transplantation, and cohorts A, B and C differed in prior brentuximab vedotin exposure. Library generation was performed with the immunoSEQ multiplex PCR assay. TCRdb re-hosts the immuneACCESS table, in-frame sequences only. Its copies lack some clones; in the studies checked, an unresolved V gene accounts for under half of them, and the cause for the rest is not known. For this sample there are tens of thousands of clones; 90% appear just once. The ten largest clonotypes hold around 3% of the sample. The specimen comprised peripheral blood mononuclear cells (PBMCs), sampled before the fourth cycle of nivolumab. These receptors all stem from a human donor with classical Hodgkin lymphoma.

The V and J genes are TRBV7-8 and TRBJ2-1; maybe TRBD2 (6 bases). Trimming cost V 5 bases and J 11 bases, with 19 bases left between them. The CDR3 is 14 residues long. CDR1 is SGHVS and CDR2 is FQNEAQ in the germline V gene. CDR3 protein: CASSPLPTSTQQFF. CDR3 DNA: TGTGCCAGCAGCCCGCTCCCTACTAGCACTCAGCAGTTCTTC.

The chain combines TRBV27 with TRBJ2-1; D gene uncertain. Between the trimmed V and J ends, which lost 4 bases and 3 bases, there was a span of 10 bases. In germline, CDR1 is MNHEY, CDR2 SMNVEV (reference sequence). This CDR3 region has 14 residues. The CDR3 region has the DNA TGTGCCAGCAGTTCGGCAGCCCTCTACAATGAGCAGTTCTTC. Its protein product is CASSSAALYNEQFF.

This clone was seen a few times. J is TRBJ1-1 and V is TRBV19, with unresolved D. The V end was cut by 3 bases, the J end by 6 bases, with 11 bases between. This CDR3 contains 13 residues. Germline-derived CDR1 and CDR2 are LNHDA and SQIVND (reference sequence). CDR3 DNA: TGTGCCAGTAGTATCAATGGTGAGGCTGAAGCTTTCTTT. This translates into CASSINGEAEAFF.

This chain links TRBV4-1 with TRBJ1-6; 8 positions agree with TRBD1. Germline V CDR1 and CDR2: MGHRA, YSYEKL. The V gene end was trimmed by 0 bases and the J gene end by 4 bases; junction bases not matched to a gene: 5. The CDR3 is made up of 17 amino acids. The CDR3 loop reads CASSQDRQGAYNSPLHF. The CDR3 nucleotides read TGCGCCAGCAGCCAAGATCGGCAGGGGGCTTATAATTCACCCCTCCACTTT.

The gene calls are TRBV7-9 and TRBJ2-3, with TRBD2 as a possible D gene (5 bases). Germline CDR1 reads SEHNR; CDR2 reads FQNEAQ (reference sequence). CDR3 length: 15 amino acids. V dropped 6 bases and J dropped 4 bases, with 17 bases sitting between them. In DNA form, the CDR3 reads TGTGCCAGCAGATCCCGGTTAGGAGCGGCAGATACGCAGTATTTT. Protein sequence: CASRSRLGAADTQYF.

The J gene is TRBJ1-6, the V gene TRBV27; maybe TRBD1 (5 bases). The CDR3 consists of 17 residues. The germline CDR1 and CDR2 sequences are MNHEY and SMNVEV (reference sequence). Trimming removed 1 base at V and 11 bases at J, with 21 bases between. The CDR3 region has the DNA TGTGCCAGCAGTTTATTGAGGGGCCCCGCCCTTGGGACACCCCTCCACTTT. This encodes CASSLLRGPALGTPLHF.

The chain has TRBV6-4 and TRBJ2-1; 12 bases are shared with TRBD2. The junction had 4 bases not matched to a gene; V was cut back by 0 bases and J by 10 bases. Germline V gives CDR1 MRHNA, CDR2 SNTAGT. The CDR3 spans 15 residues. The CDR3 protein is CASSDSLAGGREQFF. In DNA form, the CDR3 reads TGTGCCAGCAGTGACTCTCTAGCGGGGGGGCGGGAGCAGTTCTTC.

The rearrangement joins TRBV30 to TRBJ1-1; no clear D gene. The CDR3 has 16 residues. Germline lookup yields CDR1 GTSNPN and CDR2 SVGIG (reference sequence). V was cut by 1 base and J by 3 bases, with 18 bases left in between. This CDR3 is CAWSERGSRRDTEAFF. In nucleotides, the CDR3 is TGTGCCTGGAGTGAACGAGGCAGCAGGAGGGACACTGAAGCTTTCTTT.

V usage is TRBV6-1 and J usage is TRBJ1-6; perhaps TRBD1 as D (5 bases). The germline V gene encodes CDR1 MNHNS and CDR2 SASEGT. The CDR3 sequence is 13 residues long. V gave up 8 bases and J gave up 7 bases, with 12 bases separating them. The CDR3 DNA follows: TGTGCCAGCGTTGGGACGGCCAATTCACCCCTCCACTTT. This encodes CASVGTANSPLHF.